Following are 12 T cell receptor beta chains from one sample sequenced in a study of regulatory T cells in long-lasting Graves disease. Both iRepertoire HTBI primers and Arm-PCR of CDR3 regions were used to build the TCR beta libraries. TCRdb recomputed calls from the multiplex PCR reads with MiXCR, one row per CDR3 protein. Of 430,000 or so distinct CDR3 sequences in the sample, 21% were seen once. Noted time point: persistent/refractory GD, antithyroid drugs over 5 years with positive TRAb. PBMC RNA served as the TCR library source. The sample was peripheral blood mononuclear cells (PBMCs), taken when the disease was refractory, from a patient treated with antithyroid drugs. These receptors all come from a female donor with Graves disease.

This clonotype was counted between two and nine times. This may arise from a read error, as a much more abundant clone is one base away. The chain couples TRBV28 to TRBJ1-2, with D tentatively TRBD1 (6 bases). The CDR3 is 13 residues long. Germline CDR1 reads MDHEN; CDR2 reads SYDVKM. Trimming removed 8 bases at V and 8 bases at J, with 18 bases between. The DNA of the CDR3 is TGTGCCAGCGGCACAGGGAGGAGTGGCGGCTACACCTTC. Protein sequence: CASGTGRSGGYTF.

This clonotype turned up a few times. CDR3 amino acids: CASSLVPGPITGELFF. The CDR3, as DNA: TGTGCCAGCAGCTTGGTTCCGGGACCCATCACCGGGGAGCTGTTTTTT. This rearrangement joins TRBV5-8 to TRBJ2-2; D assignment may be TRBD1 or TRBD2 (5 bases each). The CDR3 sequence is 16 residues long. CDR1 is SGHTS and CDR2 is YDEGEE in the germline V gene. V was trimmed by 0 bases and J by 4 bases, leaving 13 bases between them.

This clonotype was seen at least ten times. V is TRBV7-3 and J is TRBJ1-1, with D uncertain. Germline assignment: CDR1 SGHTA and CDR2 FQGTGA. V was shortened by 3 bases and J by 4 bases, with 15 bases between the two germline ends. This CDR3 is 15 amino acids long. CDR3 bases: TGTGCCAGCAGCTTTGATGGAGGGTACGGCACTGAAGCTTTCTTT. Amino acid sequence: CASSFDGGYGTEAFF.

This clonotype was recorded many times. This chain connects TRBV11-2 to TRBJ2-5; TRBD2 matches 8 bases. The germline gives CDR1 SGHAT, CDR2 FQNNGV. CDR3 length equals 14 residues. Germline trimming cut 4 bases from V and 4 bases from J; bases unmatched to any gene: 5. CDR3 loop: CASSSHSGRETQYF. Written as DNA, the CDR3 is TGTGCCAGCAGCTCTCACAGCGGGAGAGAGACCCAGTACTTC.

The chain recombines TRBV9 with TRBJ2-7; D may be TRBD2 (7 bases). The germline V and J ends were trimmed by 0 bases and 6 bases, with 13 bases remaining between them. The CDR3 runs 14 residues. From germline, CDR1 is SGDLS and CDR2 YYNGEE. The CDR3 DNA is TGTGCCAGCAGCGTAGGGGAGGGGGTTGGCGAGCAGTACTTC. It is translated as CASSVGEGVGEQYF. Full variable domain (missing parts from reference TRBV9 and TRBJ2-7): DSGVTQTPKHLITATGQRVTLRCSPRSGDLSVYWYQQSLDQGLQFLIQYYNGEERAKGNILERFSAQQFPDLHSELNLSSLELGDSALYFCASSVGEGVGEQYFGPGTRLTVT.

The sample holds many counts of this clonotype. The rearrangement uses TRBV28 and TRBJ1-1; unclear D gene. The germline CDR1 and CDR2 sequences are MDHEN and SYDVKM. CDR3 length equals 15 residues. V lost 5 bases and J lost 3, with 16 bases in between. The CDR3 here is CASSLRYAVHTEAFF. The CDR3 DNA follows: TGTGCCAGCAGTCTTCGATATGCGGTTCACACTGAAGCTTTCTTT.

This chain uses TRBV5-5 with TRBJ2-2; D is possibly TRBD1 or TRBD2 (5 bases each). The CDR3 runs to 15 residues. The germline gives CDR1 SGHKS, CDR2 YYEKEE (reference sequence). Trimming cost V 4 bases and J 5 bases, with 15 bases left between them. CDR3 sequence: CASSRDPERTGELFF. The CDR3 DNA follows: TGTGCCAGCAGCCGGGACCCTGAACGGACCGGGGAGCTGTTTTTT.

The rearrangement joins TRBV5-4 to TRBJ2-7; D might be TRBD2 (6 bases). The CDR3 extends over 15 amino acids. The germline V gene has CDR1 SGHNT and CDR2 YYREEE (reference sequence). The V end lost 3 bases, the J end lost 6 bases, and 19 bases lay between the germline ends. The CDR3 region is CASSSTPSAGPEQYF. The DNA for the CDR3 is TGTGCCAGCAGCTCCACCCCCTCCGCGGGACCCGAGCAGTACTTC.

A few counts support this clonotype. The CDR3 reads CASSAFPAFGGEAFF. The CDR3 DNA sequence: TGTGCCAGCAGCGCCTTTCCGGCTTTTGGCGGGGAAGCTTTCTTT. V usage is TRBV9 and J usage is TRBJ1-1, with D uncertain. Germline CDR1 and CDR2: SGDLS and YYNGEE. V was clipped by 3 bases and J by 8 bases, with 20 bases between them. CDR3 length: 15 residues.

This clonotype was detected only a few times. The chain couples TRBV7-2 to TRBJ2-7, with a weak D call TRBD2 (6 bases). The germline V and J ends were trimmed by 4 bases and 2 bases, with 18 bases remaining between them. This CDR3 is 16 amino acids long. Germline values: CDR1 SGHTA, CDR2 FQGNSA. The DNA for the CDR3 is TGTGCCAGCAGCTCATACGGGAGTGAGTTTACCTACGAGCAGTACTTC. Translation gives CASSSYGSEFTYEQYF.

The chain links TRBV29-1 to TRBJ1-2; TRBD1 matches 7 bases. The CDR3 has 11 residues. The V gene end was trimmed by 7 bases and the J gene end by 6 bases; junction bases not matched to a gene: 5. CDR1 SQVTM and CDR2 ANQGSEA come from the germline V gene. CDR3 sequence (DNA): TGCAGCGCCGGACAGGCGAATGGCTACACCTTC. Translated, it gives CSAGQANGYTF. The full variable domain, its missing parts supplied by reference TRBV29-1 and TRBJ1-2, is SAVISQKPSRDICQRGTSLTIQCQVDSQVTMMFWYRQQPGQSLTLIATANQGSEATYESGFVIDKFPISRPNLTFSTLTVSNMSPEDSSIYLCSAGQANGYTFGSGTRLTVV.

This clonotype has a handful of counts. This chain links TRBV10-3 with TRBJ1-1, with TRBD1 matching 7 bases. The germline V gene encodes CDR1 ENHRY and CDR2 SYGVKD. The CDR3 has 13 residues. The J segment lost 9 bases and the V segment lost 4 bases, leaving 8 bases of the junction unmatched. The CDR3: CAISVQGDEKAFF. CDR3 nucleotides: TGTGCCATCAGTGTCCAGGGGGACGAAAAAGCTTTCTTT.